Listed below are T cell receptor beta chains from one sample, sequenced in a study of tumor-infiltrating lymphocytes in oesophageal squamous cell carcinoma. TCRdb re-called the PCR reads through MiXCR, storing one row per CDR3 protein. In the table there are approximately 20,000 distinct CDR3 sequences, just over 40% of which are singletons. Sequencing was performed on normal esophageal tissue next to the tumor. These receptors originate from a male donor with esophageal squamous cell carcinoma. CDR3s include the opening cysteine and the closing phenylalanine or tryptophan. A D gene is named only where the DNA matches it firmly. For some rows the clone size is stated as once, few or many, or as a class when expanded; others skip it.

clone_size	v_call	j_call	d_call	cdr3_nt	cdr3_aa
-	TRBV27	TRBJ2-5	-	TGTGCCAGCAGTTTATTGGGTATGAGGAGGGAAGAGACCCAGTACTTC	CASSLLGMRREETQYF
-	TRBV7-6	TRBJ1-1	-	TGTGCCAGCAGCTTAGTAAAGGCCACTGAAGCTTTCTTT	CASSLVKATEAFF
-	TRBV6-1	TRBJ2-3	-	TGTGCCACCAAGTTTGGGGGTCCCACAGATACGCAGTATTTT	CATKFGGPTDTQYF
-	TRBV12-3/TRBV12-4	TRBJ2-5	-	TGTGCCAGCAGTTTAGATGCCCAGGGGACGAAGCAGTACTTC	CASSLDAQGTKQYF
-	TRBV28	TRBJ1-1	-	TGTGCCAGCAGCCAGGTGAACACTGAAGCTTTCTTT	CASSQVNTEAFF
-	TRBV7-2	TRBJ2-5	-	TGTGCCAGCAGCTTAAGACTCAGCCAAGAGACCCAGTACTTC	CASSLRLSQETQYF
many	TRBV6-1	TRBJ2-6	-	TGTGCCAGCAGGGGTCAATCTTCTGGGGCCAACGTCCTGACTTTC	CASRGQSSGANVLTF
many	TRBV20-1	TRBJ1-2	-	TGCAGTGCTAGAGGGGAAGCTAACTATGGCTACACCTTC	CSARGEANYGYTF
-	TRBV7-7	TRBJ2-1	-	TGTGCTAGCAGCTTATTTTTTGCAGGGGAAAATGAGCAGTTCTTC	CASSLFFAGENEQFF
-	TRBV11-1	TRBJ2-1	-	TGTGCCAGCAGCTCCTCTAGCGCGCGAAATGAGCAGTTCTTC	CASSSSSARNEQFF
medium-sized	TRBV6-1	TRBJ2-7	TRBD2	TGTGCCAGCAGTGTCCTACTAGCGGAGGCCTACGAGCAGTACTTC	CASSVLLAEAYEQYF
-	TRBV7-3	TRBJ2-3	-	TGTGCCAGCAGCATGTTCACAGATACGCAGTATTTT	CASSMFTDTQYF
-	TRBV7-9	TRBJ2-3	TRBD1	TGTGCCAGCAGCTTAGAGACAGGGGCAGATACGCAGTATTTT	CASSLETGADTQYF
-	TRBV7-8	TRBJ1-2	-	TGTGCCAGCAGTTCAGGGGACCCCTATGGCTACACCTTC	CASSSGDPYGYTF
-	TRBV7-2	TRBJ2-7	TRBD2	TGTGCCAGCAGCCCTCGCGCTAGCGGGATATACGAGCAGTACTTC	CASSPRASGIYEQYF
few	TRBV18	TRBJ2-7	TRBD2	TGTGCCAGCTCAGTAGCGGGCGCGAGCTCCTACGAGCAGTACTTC	CASSVAGASSYEQYF
-	TRBV6-6	TRBJ1-5	-	TGTGCCAGCAGTTACACAAGTAATCAGCCCCAGCATTTT	CASSYTSNQPQHF
many	TRBV10-1	TRBJ2-5	-	TGCGCCAGCAGTGAGTCGGCAGGGCTGGGGGAGACCCAGTACTTC	CASSESAGLGETQYF
-	TRBV10-1	TRBJ2-7	TRBD2	TGCGCCAGCAGTGAGACTAGCGGGGGAATTTACGAGCAGTACTTC	CASSETSGGIYEQYF
-	TRBV7-6	TRBJ2-6	-	TGTGCCTGCAGCTTATTGGCGCCCCTGAGCTCTGGGGCCAACGTCCTGACTTTC	CACSLLAPLSSGANVLTF
-	TRBV6-5	TRBJ2-1	TRBD1	TGTGCCAGCAGTTACTCGAACAGGGGTCCCTACAATGAGCAGTTCTTC	CASSYSNRGPYNEQFF
-	TRBV20-1	TRBJ1-5	-	TGCAGTGCTACAAGACAGCTCCATCAGCCCCAGCATTTT	CSATRQLHQPQHF
many	TRBV11-3	TRBJ2-1	TRBD2	TGTGCCAGCAGCCTAGCGGTAGGGAACTACAATGAGCAGTTCTTC	CASSLAVGNYNEQFF
many	TRBV18	TRBJ2-3	-	TGTGCCAGCTCACCACCTCTAGCATCAGATACGCAGTATTTT	CASSPPLASDTQYF
medium-sized	TRBV11-3	TRBJ2-5	TRBD2	TGTGCCAGCAGCTTAGATTCAGGCGGGGGAGAGACCCAGTACTTC	CASSLDSGGGETQYF
-	TRBV7-8	TRBJ2-3	-	TGTGCCAGCAGGCCGGACACTTCTACCACAGATACGCAGTATTTT	CASRPDTSTTDTQYF
many	TRBV28	TRBJ2-1	-	TGTGCCAGCAGTTTGGGCCGTTCAGGCTACGAGCAGTTCTTC	CASSLGRSGYEQFF
few	TRBV29-1	TRBJ2-2	TRBD2	TGCAGCGTTGGACTAGCGGGAGGGACCGGGGAGCTGTTTTTT	CSVGLAGGTGELFF
many	TRBV6-1	TRBJ2-4	-	TGTGCCAGCAGCCCCCTTAGACTGGGAACTGGCAAAAACATTCAGTACTTC	CASSPLRLGTGKNIQYF
many	TRBV12-3/TRBV12-4	TRBJ1-3	-	TGTGCCAGCAGTCGGGACCAATCTGGAAACACCATATATTTT	CASSRDQSGNTIYF
medium-sized	TRBV7-9	TRBJ2-2	-	TGTGCCAGCAGCTTAGGGGGGCAGCGGCGGGAGCTGTTTTTT	CASSLGGQRRELFF
once	TRBV29-1	TRBJ1-1	-	TGCAGCGTCGAGAATAACAGGGAAGCTTTCTTT	CSVENNREAFF
-	TRBV7-9	TRBJ2-3	TRBD2	TGTGCCAGCAGCGATAGCGGGATTCCAGATACGCAGTATTTT	CASSDSGIPDTQYF
-	TRBV6-1	TRBJ2-1	TRBD1	TGTGCCAGCAGTATGACAGGGTACAATGAGCAGTTCTTC	CASSMTGYNEQFF
-	TRBV7-2	TRBJ2-5	TRBD2	TGTGCCAGCAGCCCCCAAGCGGGGGGGCGACAGGAGACCCAGTACTTC	CASSPQAGGRQETQYF
-	TRBV7-3	TRBJ2-5	-	TGTGCCAGCAGCTTAACGGGCCCCAGGAACCAAGAGACCCAGTACTTC	CASSLTGPRNQETQYF
-	TRBV2	TRBJ2-1	-	TGTGCCAGCAGTGTCCAGGGTCACACTGAAGCTTTCTTC	CASSVQGHTEAFF
-	TRBV6-1	TRBJ1-2	-	TGTGCCAGCTCCGGGTCCCTGGGGGGCTACACCTTC	CASSGSLGGYTF
few	TRBV19	TRBJ1-5	-	TGTGCCAGTAGTATCGGATATAGCAATCAGCCCCAGCATTTT	CASSIGYSNQPQHF
many	TRBV5-6	TRBJ2-7	-	TGTGCCAGCAGCTTGCAGAACTACGAGCAGTACTTC	CASSLQNYEQYF
many	TRBV6-1	TRBJ1-1	-	TGTGCCAGCAGCCAGCACGGAGGGAACACTGAAGCTTTCTTT	CASSQHGGNTEAFF
medium-sized	TRBV12-3/TRBV12-4	TRBJ2-2	-	TGTGCCATGTGCAGTGGGGGATCGCACACCGGGGAGCTGTTTTTT	CAMCSGGSHTGELFF
-	TRBV7-3	TRBJ2-5	TRBD1	TGTGCCAGCAGCCCAGACAGGGGCGACACCGGGGAGCTGTACTTC	CASSPDRGDTGELYF
few	TRBV6-1	TRBJ2-3	TRBD1	TGTGCCAGCAGGGTCCGGGACAGGAACACAGATACGCAGTATTTT	CASRVRDRNTDTQYF
-	TRBV27	TRBJ2-5	TRBD1	TGTGCCAGCAGTTCCCGACAGGGATCGGGGGAGACCCAGTACTTC	CASSSRQGSGETQYF